A selection of T cell receptor beta chains follows, all from one sample in a study of blood T cell repertoires in COVID-19. TCRdb keeps only in-frame clones here, not all; method: immunoSEQ multiplex PCR. The table lists 350,000 to 400,000 clones, 90% to 95% of them singletons. The sequencing input was PBMCs or T cells enriched from blood (not recorded which). These receptors all stem from a woman between 35 and 50 years old who had been exposed to COVID-19. Each CDR3 is given with its conserved first and last residue. Each record gives: CDR3 length, clone size, D gene, V gene, J gene, CDR3 DNA, CDR3 protein. The D gene is left open where the match is weak. Only part of the rows carry a size: once, few, many, or a class if the clone is expanded.

len: 15
abundance: .
d_gene: TRBD1
v_gene: TRBV15
j_gene: TRBJ2-1
CDR3nt: TGTGCCACCAGCAGAGATGGACAGGGTTTGGATGGTCGTTTCTTC
CDR3aa: CATSRDGQGLDGRFF

len: 16
abundance: .
d_gene: TRBD2
v_gene: TRBV10-3
j_gene: TRBJ2-5
CDR3nt: TGTGCCATCAGTGAGTCGCGAGCGGGGGTGGAAGAGACCCAGTACTTC
CDR3aa: CAISESRAGVEETQYF

len: 13
abundance: .
d_gene: .
v_gene: TRBV7-9
j_gene: TRBJ1-2
CDR3nt: TGTGCCAGCAGCTTAGGGGGAGGGGCTGGCTACACCTTC
CDR3aa: CASSLGGGAGYTF

len: 13
abundance: once
d_gene: .
v_gene: TRBV5-5
j_gene: TRBJ1-2
CDR3nt: TGTGCCAGCAGCCAATATGGACACAGCGGCTACACCTTC
CDR3aa: CASSQYGHSGYTF

len: 15
abundance: .
d_gene: TRBD1
v_gene: TRBV5-1
j_gene: TRBJ1-4
CDR3nt: TGCGCCAGCAGCCGGTCCGGGACAGAAAATGAAAAACTGTTTTTT
CDR3aa: CASSRSGTENEKLFF

len: 15
abundance: .
d_gene: .
v_gene: TRBV6-4
j_gene: TRBJ1-6
CDR3nt: TGTGCCAGCAGTGATTCGGCAGGGGTGAATTCACCCCTCCACTTT
CDR3aa: CASSDSAGVNSPLHF

len: 14
abundance: .
d_gene: TRBD1
v_gene: TRBV7-9
j_gene: TRBJ1-1
CDR3nt: TGTGCCAGCAGCTTAAATGGCGGGACAGGGGCCCGATTCTTT
CDR3aa: CASSLNGGTGARFF

len: 17
abundance: .
d_gene: TRBD1
v_gene: TRBV24-1
j_gene: TRBJ1-5
CDR3nt: TGTGCCACCAGTGATTCCCGGGACAGGGGGTTAAATCAGCCCCAGCATTTT
CDR3aa: CATSDSRDRGLNQPQHF

len: 15
abundance: .
d_gene: TRBD1
v_gene: TRBV6-5
j_gene: TRBJ2-5
CDR3nt: TGTGCCAGCAGTTACGGACAGGGGCGCCAAGAGACCCAGTACTTC
CDR3aa: CASSYGQGRQETQYF

len: 14
abundance: .
d_gene: .
v_gene: TRBV19
j_gene: TRBJ1-1
CDR3nt: TGTGCCAGTAGTGCGGGGCCAGCCAACACTGAAGCTTTCTTT
CDR3aa: CASSAGPANTEAFF